This T cell receptor (beta chain) was recorded in a study of blood T cell repertoires in COVID-19. About the research overall: The United States, Italy and Spain provided the acute and convalescent COVID-19 samples. Sample material is recorded as cDNA or gDNA derived from T cells, B-cell-depleted T cells, or PBMCs.

Germline trimming cut 4 bases from V and 3 bases from J; bases unmatched to any gene: 11. This CDR3 has 16 amino acids. Germline CDR1 SQVTM, CDR2 ANQGSEA. As originally analysed: It was from reference gene primer amplification that nucleated cell counts were estimated. This table comes from immunoSEQ multiplex PCR, and its TCRdb copy is limited to in-frame clones, with some not included. V, J and clone size are taken as reported in that table, and D and trimming were inferred from the DNA itself. This sample has about 120,000 clones, with approximately 87% found just once. The sequenced material came from peripheral blood. The TCR was taken from a middle-aged man with acute or convalescent COVID-19. The chain links TRBV29-1 to TRBJ1-3; 8 bases fit TRBD1. CDR3 residues: CSVGLPRGPRGNTIYF. The CDR3 DNA sequence: TGCAGCGTTGGCCTTCCCAGGGGGCCCCGTGGAAACACCATATATTTT.